The rows below give T cell receptor beta chains drawn from one sample of a study of blood T cells in healthy people across ages. MiXCR, applied by TCRdb to the 5' RACE reads, yields one record per CDR3 protein. The table lists about 840,000 distinct CDR3 sequences, about 29% of them singletons, with 10% in the top ten. These data were also reused for a study on T cells of mothers and their children.

The material sequenced was blood. Receptors originate from a woman aged 40 to 50 in good health. CDR3s include the opening cysteine and the closing phenylalanine or tryptophan.

TRBV12-3/TRBV12-4 | CASSVTGSADEQYF
TRBV9 | CASSVDGTSGRGQFF
TRBV24-1 | CATRGPECHEQYF
TRBV20-1 | CSARETTQEAQYF
TRBV6-5 | CASSYSPSQDYGYTF
TRBV7-2 | CASSLGGGRGSYNEQFF
TRBV5-1 | CASSLGGAVGNQPQHF
TRBV20-1 | CSAVIAGVYNEQYF
TRBV6-6 | CASSYGGGGDSSAAFF
TRBV7-9 | CASSLAQMAYEQYF
TRBV11-3 | CASSLGPPKDYEQYF
TRBV7-3 | CASSLGVGASSYNEQFF
TRBV5-6 | CASSFWDRLNTEAFF
TRBV5-1 | CASSLGLEGYEQYF
TRBV20-1 | CSARDSGPTSYEQYF
TRBV6-6 | CAGNFDRNTEAFF
TRBV5-1 | CASSDRGLPTEAFF
TRBV5-1 | CASSSSGQGLETQYF
TRBV12-3/TRBV12-4 | CASSFAGSSGNTIYF
TRBV4-3 | CASSQDSYVATQYF
TRBV6-2/TRBV6-3 | CASRWGQDNSPLHF
TRBV6-1 | CASSEEGPNTGELFF
TRBV29-1 | CSVAGASSYNEQFF
TRBV12-3/TRBV12-4 | CASSSPADRGSYEQYF
TRBV4-1 | CASSQPDSFSYNSPLHF